This T cell receptor beta chain was sequenced in a study of blood T cell repertoires in COVID-19. About the research overall: The samples span acute and convalescent COVID-19 from the United States, Italy and Spain. PBMCs, B-cell-depleted T cells, or T cells were the source of the cDNA or gDNA that made up the material.

In the original analysis: Nucleated cell number was recorded as an estimate derived from reference gene primer amplification. TCRdb's table, derived via immunoSEQ multiplex PCR, lists solely in-frame clones and lacks some. The D gene and trimming were derived from the DNA, and the V and J assignments and clone size from that table. The sample contains approximately 75,000 clones, approximately 85% of which appear only once. This clonotype originated in a man in his fifties or sixties with acute or convalescent COVID-19. Sequenced input: peripheral blood.

CDR3 loop: CAWRFGGVGGANVLTF. The DNA for the CDR3 is TGTGCCTGGAGGTTTGGGGGGGTTGGAGGGGCCAACGTCCTGACTTTC. The V gene is TRBV30, the J gene TRBJ2-6; TRBD2 agrees at 7 bases. The length of the CDR3 is 16 residues. V lost 3 bases, J lost 4 bases, and 9 bases stayed unmatched. Germline loops: CDR1 GTSNPN, CDR2 SVGIG (reference sequence).